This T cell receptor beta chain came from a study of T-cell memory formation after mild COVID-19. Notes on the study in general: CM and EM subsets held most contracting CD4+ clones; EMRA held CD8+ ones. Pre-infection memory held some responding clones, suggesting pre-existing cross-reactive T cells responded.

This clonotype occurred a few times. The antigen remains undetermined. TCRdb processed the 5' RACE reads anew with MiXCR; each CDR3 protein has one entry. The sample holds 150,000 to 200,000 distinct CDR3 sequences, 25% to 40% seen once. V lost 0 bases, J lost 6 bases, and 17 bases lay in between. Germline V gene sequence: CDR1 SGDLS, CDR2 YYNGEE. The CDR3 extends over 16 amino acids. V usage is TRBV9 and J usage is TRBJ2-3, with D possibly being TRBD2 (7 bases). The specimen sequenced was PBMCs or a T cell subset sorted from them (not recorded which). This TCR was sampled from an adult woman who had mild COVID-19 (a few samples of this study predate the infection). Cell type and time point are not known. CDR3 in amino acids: CASSVEGGGPFDTQYF. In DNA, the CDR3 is TGTGCCAGCAGCGTAGAAGGGGGAGGGCCATTCGATACGCAGTATTTT.